The entry that follows covers one T cell receptor (beta chain) sequence. Its target antigen remains unknown. Base qualities are not provided; no much larger clone lies one nucleotide away. The data were obtained in a study of blood T cell repertoires in COVID-19 (TCRdb year 2020). With regard to the full study: Samples from collaborators originated in the United States, Italy and Spain and spanned both the acute and convalescent phases of COVID-19. Subjects who had been exposed to COVID-19, were actively infected with it, or had recovered from it provided the deeply sampled blood TCRbeta repertoires that made up the dataset. A freely available public database, intended as a resource for researchers studying the immune response to SARS-CoV-2, is where the repertoires were released. Nearly every sample came with metadata listing a de-identified subject ID, COVID-19 status, age in years and sex. HLA class I and class II types, where available, came from metadata supplied by the sample provider rather than from assay-based typing. Samples came from the ongoing ImmuneRACE study (first 160 participants) plus 1,254 subjects from 6 global collaborators. The material from the prospective study consisted of cDNA or gDNA derived from T cells, B-cell-depleted T cells, or PBMCs. The paper's findings and limits, for the study overall: Clinical and demographic metadata were provided uncurated, with the amount varying by source and participant.

CDR1 and CDR2 are read off the germline V gene as SGDLS and YYNGEE. CDR3 length: 13 amino acids, cysteine to phenylalanine. The sequence is cut down to CDR3 DNA, 39 bases in frame from base 1. The V and J ends are trimmed by 1 base and 5 bases, leaving 10 bases between them. Samples from volunteer blood donors who had recovered from COVID-19 were contributed by a second Seattle source. Whole blood was collected in K2EDTA tubes by collaborating institutions according to the institutions' own protocols. For TCRbeta analysis, collaborators shipped samples as frozen whole blood, isolated PBMCs, or DNA extracted from either of those sample types. TCRbeta CDR3 regions were amplified from genomic DNA by means of the immunoSEQ Assay, a bias-controlled multiplex PCR. Per the original workflow: Within the assay, amplification of reference gene primers was used to estimate how many nucleated cells each sample contained. To quantify the absolute abundance of each unique TCRbeta CDR3 rearrangement, sequence reads were collapsed and filtered. Productive Simpson clonality was computed per sample as the square root of Simpson's diversity index over productive rearrangements. TCRdb retrieved this table from immuneACCESS and kept in-frame rearrangements only. Not all clones are present; in checked studies, unresolved V genes account for under half, and no reason is known for the remainder. V, J and clone size are those of that table, while D and trimming were read from the DNA. The sample table contains under 250,000 clones; only one count was recorded for around 86% of them. Around 1.5% of the sample is held by the ten biggest clonotypes.

The sequence came from a woman aged 55-70 years who had recovered from COVID-19. Sequenced: peripheral blood. The sequence links TRBV9 to TRBJ2-7, with a weak D call of TRBD1 (6 bases match). The nucleotides are TGTGCCAGCAGCGTACGGGACAACCACGAGCAGTACTTC. It codes for CASSVRDNHEQYF.